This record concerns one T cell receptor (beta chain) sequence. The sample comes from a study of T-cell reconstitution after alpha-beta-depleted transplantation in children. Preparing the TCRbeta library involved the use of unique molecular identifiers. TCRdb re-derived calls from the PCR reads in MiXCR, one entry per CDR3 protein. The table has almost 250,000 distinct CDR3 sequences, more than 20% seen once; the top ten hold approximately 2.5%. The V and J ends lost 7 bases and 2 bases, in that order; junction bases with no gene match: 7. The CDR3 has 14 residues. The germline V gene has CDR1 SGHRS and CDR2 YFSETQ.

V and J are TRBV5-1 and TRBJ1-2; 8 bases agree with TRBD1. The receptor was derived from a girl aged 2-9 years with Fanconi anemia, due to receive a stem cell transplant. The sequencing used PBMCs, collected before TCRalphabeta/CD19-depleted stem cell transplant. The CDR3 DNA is TGCGCCAGCTCCACAGGGGGTACCAACTATGGCTACACCTTC. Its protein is CASSTGGTNYGYTF.